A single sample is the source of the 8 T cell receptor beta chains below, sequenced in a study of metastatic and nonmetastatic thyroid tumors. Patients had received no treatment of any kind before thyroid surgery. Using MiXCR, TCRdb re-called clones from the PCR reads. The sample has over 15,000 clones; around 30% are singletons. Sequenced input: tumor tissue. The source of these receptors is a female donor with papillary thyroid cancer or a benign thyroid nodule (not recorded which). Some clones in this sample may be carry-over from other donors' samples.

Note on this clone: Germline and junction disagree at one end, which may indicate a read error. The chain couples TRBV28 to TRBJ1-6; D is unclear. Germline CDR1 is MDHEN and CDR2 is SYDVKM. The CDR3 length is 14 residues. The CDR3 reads CANSNLDLRFSLHF. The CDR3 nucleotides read TGTGCCAACAGTAACCTGGACCTTAGGTTCTCTCTCCACTTT.

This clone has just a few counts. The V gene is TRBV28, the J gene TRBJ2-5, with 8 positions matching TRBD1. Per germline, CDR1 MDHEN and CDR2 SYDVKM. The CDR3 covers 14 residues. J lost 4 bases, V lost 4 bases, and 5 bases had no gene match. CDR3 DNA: TGTGCCAGCAGTTCCGCAGGGGGCGGAGAGACCCAGTACTTC. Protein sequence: CASSSAGGGETQYF.

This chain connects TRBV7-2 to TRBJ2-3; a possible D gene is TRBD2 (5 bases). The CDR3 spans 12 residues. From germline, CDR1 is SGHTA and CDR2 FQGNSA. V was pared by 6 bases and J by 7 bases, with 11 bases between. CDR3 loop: CASRYRLNTQYF. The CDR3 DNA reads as TGTGCCAGCAGATACCGACTAAATACGCAGTATTTT.

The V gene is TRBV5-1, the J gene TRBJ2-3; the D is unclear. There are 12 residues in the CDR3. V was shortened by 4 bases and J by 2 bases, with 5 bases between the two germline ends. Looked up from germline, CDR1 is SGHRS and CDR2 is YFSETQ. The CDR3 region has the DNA TGCGCCAGCAGCGAGAACACAGATACGCAGTATTTT. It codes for CASSENTDTQYF.

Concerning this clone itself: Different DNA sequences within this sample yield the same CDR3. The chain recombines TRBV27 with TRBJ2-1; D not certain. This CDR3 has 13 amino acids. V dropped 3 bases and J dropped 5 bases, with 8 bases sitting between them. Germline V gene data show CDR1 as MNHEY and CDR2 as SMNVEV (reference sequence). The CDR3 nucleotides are TGTGCCAGCAGTTTTCTTCGCGACAATGAGCAGTTCTTC. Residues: CASSFLRDNEQFF.

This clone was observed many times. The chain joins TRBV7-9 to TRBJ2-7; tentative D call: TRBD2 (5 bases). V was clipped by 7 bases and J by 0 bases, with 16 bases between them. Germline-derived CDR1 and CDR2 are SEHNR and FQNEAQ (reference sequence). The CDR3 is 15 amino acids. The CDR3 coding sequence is TGTGCCAGCACCAAGGGAGCCGAGCGCTCCTACGAGCAGTACTTC. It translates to CASTKGAERSYEQYF.

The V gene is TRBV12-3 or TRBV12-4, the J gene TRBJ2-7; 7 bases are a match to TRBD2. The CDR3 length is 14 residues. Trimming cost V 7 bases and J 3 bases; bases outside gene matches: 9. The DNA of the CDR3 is TGTGCCAGCACACGAGCGGGGTCCAACTACGAGCAGTACTTC. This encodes CASTRAGSNYEQYF.

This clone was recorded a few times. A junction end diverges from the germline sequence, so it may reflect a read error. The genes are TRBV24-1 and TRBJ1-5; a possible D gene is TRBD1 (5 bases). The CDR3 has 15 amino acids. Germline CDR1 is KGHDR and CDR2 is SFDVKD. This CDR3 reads CATSDSNRFNQPQHF. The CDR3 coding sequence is TGCGCCACCAGTGATTCCAACAGGTTCAATCAGCCCCAGCATTTT.